These 32 T cell receptor beta chains were sequenced from one sample in a study of shared clonotypes between healthy human individuals (dated by TCRdb to the early 2020s). The receptor library was made with the immunoSEQ multiplex PCR assay. Entries here come from immuneACCESS through TCRdb and include only in-frame sequences with V and J called. Some clones fail to appear in such tables; in the studies checked, an unresolved V gene covers under half of the shortfall, and the cause of the remainder is unknown. The table for this sample lists millions of clones; 90% to 95% of them were counted only once. The ten most abundant clones make up roughly 0.13% of the sample. What was sequenced was naive CD4+ T cells sorted from blood. The intended sense of this specimen's cell subset or site label: CD45RA+ positively selected. The receptors originated from a young man in good health.

V and J are TRBV7-4 and TRBJ1-5, with 9 bases fitting TRBD1. V shed 5 bases, J shed 0 bases, and the junction held 11 bases outside the gene matches. The CDR3 has 18 amino acids. Germline V lookup: CDR1 SGHVT, CDR2 SQSDAQ. Here the CDR3 reads CASSPGGTGPYSNQPQHF. Written as DNA, the CDR3 is TGTGCCAGCAGCCCCGGCGGGACAGGGCCCTATAGCAATCAGCCCCAGCATTTT. Filled out from reference TRBV7-4 and TRBJ1-5, the complete variable domain reads GAGVSQSPRYKVAKRGRDVALRCDSISGHVTLYWYRQTLGQGSEVLTYSQSDAQRDKSGRPSGRFSAERPERSVSTLKIQRTEQGDSAVYLCASSPGGTGPYSNQPQHFGDGTRLSIL.

The chain has TRBV5-6 and TRBJ2-5, with D perhaps assigned TRBD1 or TRBD2 (5 bases each). Germline V CDR1 and CDR2: SGHDT, YYEEEE. The CDR3 contains 15 residues. The V end was cut by 1 base, the J end by 1 base, with 11 bases between. The CDR3 sequence is CASSLIGATQETQYF. In nucleotides, the CDR3 is TGTGCCAGCAGCTTGATCGGGGCTACCCAAGAGACCCAGTACTTC.

The chain recombines TRBV7-9 with TRBJ1-3; 7 bases fit TRBD1. The CDR3 length is 17 residues. Germline V lookup: CDR1 SEHNR, CDR2 FQNEAQ (reference sequence). V lost 2 bases, J lost 3 bases, and 10 bases stayed unmatched. The CDR3 sequence: CASSLRGGQGDGNTIYF. The CDR3 DNA sequence: TGTGCCAGCAGCTTAAGAGGTGGCCAGGGGGATGGAAACACCATATATTTT.

The chain is built from TRBV5-1 and TRBJ2-6, with D unclear. The germline V gene encodes CDR1 SGHRS and CDR2 YFSETQ. This CDR3 is built from 18 residues. Trimming took off 1 base at V and 0 bases at J, with 14 bases between the two ends. The CDR3 nucleotides read TGCGCCAGCAGCTTGCGCTCCGGGTCCAACTCTGGGGCCAACGTCCTGACTTTC. Translated: CASSLRSGSNSGANVLTF.

The chain is built from TRBV7-2 and TRBJ2-7; TRBD1 matches at 8 bases. The germline V gene has CDR1 SGHTA and CDR2 FQGNSA. The ends lost 6 bases at V and 6 bases at J; junction bases unmatched: 10. The CDR3 covers 14 residues. The CDR3 sequence: CASRPGTGDPEQYF. The CDR3 coding sequence is TGTGCCAGCAGGCCCGGGACAGGTGATCCCGAGCAGTACTTC.

The chain joins TRBV10-1 to TRBJ2-3, with D perhaps TRBD1 (5 bases). CDR1 and CDR2 from the germline V gene are WNHNN and SYGVQD (reference sequence). The CDR3 is 13 residues long. Trimming cost V 8 bases and J 0 bases, with 9 bases left between them. The DNA of the CDR3 is TGCGCCAGCGCTTGGGGCAGCACAGATACGCAGTATTTT. Its translation: CASAWGSTDTQYF.

The chain is built from TRBV18 and TRBJ1-3; D is ambiguous. The CDR3 length is 14 residues. The V and J ends lost 5 bases and 2 bases respectively, with 10 bases between them. In germline, CDR1 is KGHSH, CDR2 LQKENI. The CDR3 sequence is CASSSGGAGNTIYF. Here the CDR3 DNA reads TGTGCCAGCTCATCAGGTGGAGCTGGAAACACCATATATTTT. Looking up the rest from reference TRBV18 and TRBJ1-3 gives the full variable domain: NAGVMQNPRHLVRRRGQEARLRCSPMKGHSHVYWYRQLPEEGLKFMVYLQKENIIDESGMPKERFSAEFPKEGPSILRIQQVVRGDSAAYFCASSSGGAGNTIYFGEGSWLTVV.

In this sample, this clone turned up once. This chain links TRBV10-3 with TRBJ1-1; D is perhaps TRBD1 (6 bases). With 5 bases removed from V and 1 base from J, the gap between germline ends came to 17 bases. CDR1 is ENHRY and CDR2 is SYGVKD in the germline V gene. This CDR3 is built from 16 residues. The CDR3 here is CAISSRGGAGNTEAFF. CDR3 nucleotides: TGTGCCATCAGTTCCCGTGGGGGGGCCGGGAACACTGAAGCTTTCTTT.

The chain couples TRBV5-6 to TRBJ1-3; 7 bases are a match to TRBD1. This CDR3 contains 16 residues. Germline trimming cut 4 bases from V and 2 bases from J; bases unmatched to any gene: 9. Germline CDR1 and CDR2: SGHDT and YYEEEE. CDR3 sequence reads: CASSLVQGTAGNTIYF. The CDR3 nucleotides read TGTGCCAGCAGCCTCGTACAGGGGACTGCTGGAAACACCATATATTTT.

A note on this clone: The sample holds other DNA sequences that translate to the same CDR3. The rearrangement joins TRBV18 to TRBJ2-7; 7 nucleotides align to TRBD1. The ends lost 0 bases at V and 3 bases at J; junction bases unmatched: 5. Germline assignment: CDR1 KGHSH and CDR2 LQKENI. CDR3 length: 15 residues. CDR3 residues: CASSPPGQPNYEQYF. In DNA, the CDR3 is TGTGCCAGCTCACCACCGGGACAGCCAAACTACGAGCAGTACTTC. Combining the CDR3 with reference TRBV18 and TRBJ2-7 gives the whole variable domain NAGVMQNPRHLVRRRGQEARLRCSPMKGHSHVYWYRQLPEEGLKFMVYLQKENIIDESGMPKERFSAEFPKEGPSILRIQQVVRGDSAAYFCASSPPGQPNYEQYFGPGTRLTVT.

On this clone: This CDR3 is also generated by other DNA sequences in the sample. The rearrangement uses TRBV5-1 and TRBJ2-3; 11 bases are shared with TRBD2. Germline lookup yields CDR1 SGHRS and CDR2 YFSETQ. The V gene end was trimmed by 5 bases and the J gene end by 6 bases; junction bases not matched to a gene: 2. This CDR3 comprises 13 residues. The CDR3 region has the DNA TGCGCCAGCAGGACTAGCGGGGCGGATACGCAGTATTTT. Amino acids: CASRTSGADTQYF. The full variable domain, its missing parts supplied by reference TRBV5-1 and TRBJ2-3, is KAGVTQTPRYLIKTRGQQVTLSCSPISGHRSVSWYQQTPGQGLQFLFEYFSETQRNKGNFPGRFSGRQFSNSRSEMNVSTLELGDSALYLCASRTSGADTQYFGPGTRLTVL.

J is TRBJ1-1 and V is TRBV18; 10 nucleotides match TRBD1. V shed 1 base and J 1 base; nucleotides not matched to a gene: 3. Per germline, CDR1 KGHSH and CDR2 LQKENI. CDR3 length equals 16 residues. CDR3 in DNA: TGTGCCAGCTCACCACGACAGGGGGCCGAGAACACTGAAGCTTTCTTT. Protein: CASSPRQGAENTEAFF.

In nucleotides, the CDR3 is TGTGCCAGCAGCGCGACAGGGGGCGCCCAGCATTTT. Its protein is CASSATGGAQHF. This sequence joins TRBV7-8 and TRBJ1-5; TRBD1 matches 10 bases. The CDR3 is 12 amino acids. CDR1 and CDR2 (germline): SGHVS, FQNEAQ. J lost 11 bases, V lost 5 bases, and 3 bases had no gene match.

This clone was detected once. The sample contains more than one DNA sequence encoding this CDR3. CDR3 loop: CASSFRGSYEQYF. The DNA of the CDR3 is TGCGCCAGCAGCTTCCGCGGCTCCTACGAGCAGTACTTC. The rearrangement links TRBV5-1 to TRBJ2-7; D unclear. There are 13 residues in the CDR3. In germline, CDR1 is SGHRS, CDR2 YFSETQ. The V end lost 2 bases, the J end lost 0 bases, and 6 bases lay between the germline ends.

The chain combines TRBV19 with TRBJ2-3, with 8 bases aligning to TRBD1. The CDR3 spans 16 residues. Germline V gives CDR1 LNHDA, CDR2 SQIVND (reference sequence). Losses at the gene ends were 5 bases for V and 4 bases for J; bases not matched to a gene: 11. The CDR3 is CASSSETGAIPDTQYF. The CDR3 DNA reads TGTGCCAGTAGTTCCGAGACAGGGGCCATTCCAGATACGCAGTATTTT.

V and J are TRBV9 and TRBJ1-2, with D possibly matching TRBD1 (6 bases). This CDR3 spans 17 amino acids. Trimming pared 6 bases from V and 7 bases from J, leaving 28 bases between. Germline V gene sequence: CDR1 SGDLS, CDR2 YYNGEE. The CDR3 loop reads CASTLEADRSLGGGYTF. CDR3 coding DNA: TGTGCCAGCACCCTCGAGGCCGACAGGAGCCTCGGGGGTGGCTACACCTTC.

J is TRBJ2-7 and V is TRBV20-1, with D perhaps matching TRBD2 (6 bases). The CDR3 loop spans 10 amino acids. Germline lookup yields CDR1 DFQATT and CDR2 SNEGSKA (reference sequence). Trimming stripped 6 bases from V and 13 bases from J, with 16 bases between. CDR3 bases: TGCAGTGCAGCGCGGGACGACTACTACTTC. It specifies CSAARDDYYF.

The rearrangement uses TRBV7-2 and TRBJ1-1, with 8 bases lining up with TRBD1. CDR3 length: 16 residues. J was trimmed by 6 bases and V by 5 bases; bases with no gene match: 14. In germline, CDR1 is SGHTA, CDR2 FQGNSA. CDR3 amino acids: CASSLGQGSFGPEAFF. CDR3 DNA: TGTGCCAGCAGCCTAGGACAGGGTAGTTTTGGCCCTGAAGCTTTCTTT.

The CDR3 sequence is CASSLPRLGWVQAYEQYF. The CDR3, as DNA: TGTGCCAGCAGTTTACCCCGGTTGGGGTGGGTTCAGGCCTACGAGCAGTACTTC. This chain connects TRBV28 to TRBJ2-7; D remains unclear. Germline assignment: CDR1 MDHEN and CDR2 SYDVKM. This CDR3 has 18 residues. Trimming stripped 2 bases from V and 2 bases from J, with 22 bases between. Looking up the rest from reference TRBV28 and TRBJ2-7 gives the full variable domain: DVKVTQSSRYLVKRTGEKVFLECVQDMDHENMFWYRQDPGLGLRLIYFSYDVKMKEKGDIPEGYSVSREKKERFSLILESASTNQTSMYLCASSLPRLGWVQAYEQYFGPGTRLTVT.

This chain uses TRBV19 with TRBJ2-3; no reliable D call. In germline, CDR1 is LNHDA, CDR2 SQIVND (reference sequence). This CDR3 has 14 residues. The ends were cut back, 7 bases at V and 0 bases at J, with 11 bases in the middle. CDR3 residues: CASKERTSTDTQYF. As DNA, the CDR3 is TGTGCCAGTAAGGAGCGTACTAGCACAGATACGCAGTATTTT. The full variable domain, completed using reference TRBV19 and TRBJ2-3, is DGGITQSPKYLFRKEGQNVTLSCEQNLNHDAMYWYRQDPGQGLRLIYYSQIVNDFQKGDIAEGYSVSREKKESFPLTVTSAQKNPTAFYLCASKERTSTDTQYFGPGTRLTVL.

The genes are TRBV7-2 and TRBJ2-1; 7 bases map to TRBD1. Unmatched junction bases numbered 3, after V lost 0 bases and J lost 4 bases. Germline CDR1 SGHTA, CDR2 FQGNSA. The CDR3 is made up of 15 amino acids. CDR3 bases: TGTGCCAGCAGCTTAGCACAGGGGATATACAATGAGCAGTTCTTC. It encodes CASSLAQGIYNEQFF.

The rearrangement uses TRBV10-3 and TRBJ1-4; maybe TRBD1 (6 bases). Per germline, CDR1 ENHRY and CDR2 SYGVKD. Trimming cost V 0 bases and J 7 bases, with 12 bases left between them. This CDR3 comprises 15 residues. CDR3 sequence (DNA): TGTGCCATCAGTGAGTCTGGGGGCTGGGGTGAAAAACTGTTTTTT. Protein: CAISESGGWGEKLFF.

The chain carries TRBV5-1 and TRBJ1-3; TRBD1 matches at 8 bases. Germline lookup yields CDR1 SGHRS and CDR2 YFSETQ. V trimming: 4 bases; J trimming: 3 bases; junction bases outside the gene matches: 6. This CDR3 comprises 15 residues. For the CDR3, the DNA is TGCGCCAGCAGCACTGCGACAGGGGATGGAAACACCATATATTTT. Translating it yields CASSTATGDGNTIYF.

The chain recombines TRBV7-9 with TRBJ1-1; D not resolved. The CDR3 is 14 amino acids. Looked up from germline, CDR1 is SEHNR and CDR2 is FQNEAQ (reference sequence). V was trimmed by 1 base and J by 1 base, leaving 7 bases between them. The CDR3 DNA reads as TGTGCCAGCAGCTTAGAACACAGGAACACTGAAGCTTTCTTT. This translates into CASSLEHRNTEAFF.

The J gene is TRBJ2-3, the V gene TRBV18, with D perhaps TRBD1 (6 bases). With 4 bases removed from V and 6 bases from J, the gap between germline ends came to 11 bases. The CDR3 totals 13 residues. Per germline, CDR1 KGHSH and CDR2 LQKENI. The CDR3 DNA sequence: TGTGCCAGCTCACGGGGGCAACTGGATACGCAGTATTTT. Its protein is CASSRGQLDTQYF.

The rearrangement uses TRBV6-1 and TRBJ1-2; the match to TRBD1 covers 10 bases. Germline-derived CDR1 and CDR2 are MNHNS and SASEGT. Unmatched junction bases numbered 7, after V lost 7 bases and J lost 5 bases. The CDR3 length is 14 residues. Written as DNA, the CDR3 is TGTGCCAGCAATCCCGGACAGGGGGGATATGGCTACACCTTC. This translates into CASNPGQGGYGYTF.

The V and J genes are TRBV6-5 and TRBJ2-7; TRBD1 is a possible D gene (5 bases). The ends were cut back, 5 bases at V and 0 bases at J, with 11 bases in the middle. CDR3 length: 14 amino acids. CDR1 is MNHEY and CDR2 is SVGAGI in the germline V gene. The CDR3 here is CASSTRDSSYEQYF. The CDR3 DNA reads as TGTGCCAGCAGTACACGAGACAGCTCCTACGAGCAGTACTTC.

The chain carries TRBV5-1 and TRBJ2-2; D not certain. The V gene lost 1 base and the J gene lost 6 bases, with 10 bases spanning the gap. The V gene's germline CDR1 is SGHRS and CDR2 YFSETQ. The CDR3 is 14 residues long. The CDR3 region has the DNA TGCGCCAGCAGCTTGAGATGGGAAGCCGGGGAGCTGTTTTTT. Translating it yields CASSLRWEAGELFF.

This clone was seen once. The chain couples TRBV13 to TRBJ2-1, with D perhaps matching TRBD2 (5 bases). CDR3 size: 14 residues. The V and J ends lost 6 bases and 6 bases respectively, with 15 bases between them. The V gene's germline CDR1 is PRHDT and CDR2 FYEKMQ (reference sequence). The CDR3 here is CASSSTSSPNEQFF. CDR3 DNA sequence: TGTGCCAGCAGTTCAACTAGTTCCCCCAATGAGCAGTTCTTC.

Regarding this clone: Other DNA variants within this sample encode the same CDR3. The chain joins TRBV7-2 to TRBJ2-7; 7 positions match TRBD1. Trimming cost V 5 bases and J 3 bases; bases outside gene matches: 4. This CDR3 has 13 residues. Germline V gene sequence: CDR1 SGHTA, CDR2 FQGNSA. CDR3 in DNA: TGTGCCAGCAGCCCCCGGACAGGCTACGAGCAGTACTTC. It encodes CASSPRTGYEQYF. The whole variable domain, remainder taken from reference TRBV7-2 and TRBJ2-7, is GAGVSQSPSNKVTEKGKDVELRCDPISGHTALYWYRQSLGQGLEFLIYFQGNSAPDKSGLPSDRFSAERTGGSVSTLTIQRTQQEDSAVYLCASSPRTGYEQYFGPGTRLTVT.

This chain joins TRBV6-1 and TRBJ1-1; D perhaps matches TRBD1 (5 bases). V dropped 8 bases and J dropped 1 base, with 14 bases sitting between them. Germline values: CDR1 MNHNS, CDR2 SASEGT. The CDR3 totals 14 residues. The CDR3 DNA reads as TGTGCCAGCGGGGGACCCCGTGGGAACACTGAAGCTTTCTTT. This codes for CASGGPRGNTEAFF.

This CDR3 reads CASNRDRDSGNTIYF. CDR3 in DNA: TGTGCCAGCAACCGGGACAGGGACTCTGGAAACACCATATATTTT. The chain joins TRBV18 to TRBJ1-3, with 9 positions matching TRBD1. Germline-derived CDR1 and CDR2 are KGHSH and LQKENI. CDR3 size: 15 residues. Losses at the gene ends were 8 bases for V and 0 bases for J; bases not matched to a gene: 5.